This T cell receptor beta chain was documented in a study of blood T cell repertoires in COVID-19. About the study: Researchers got acute and convalescent COVID-19 samples from the United States, Italy and Spain. T cells, B-cell-depleted T cells, or PBMCs provided the cDNA or gDNA that served as material.

In the source study's methods: Reference gene primer amplification in the assay estimated nucleated cell counts. Method: immunoSEQ multiplex PCR; TCRdb's copy keeps in-frame clones and lacks some. Clone size and the V and J calls come from that table; the DNA yielded D and trimming. The sample lists about 210,000 clones; around nine tenths were seen once. CDR1 MNHNY and CDR2 SVGAGI come from the germline V gene (reference sequence). The CDR3 consists of 12 residues. Trimming left V 6 bases short and J 10 bases short, with 14 bases between. The receptor was isolated from a man aged 18-30 years with active or convalescent COVID-19. The specimen was peripheral blood. The chain combines TRBV6-6 with TRBJ2-3; D ambiguous. The CDR3 spells CASSSQIAAQYF. The CDR3 DNA is TGTGCCAGCAGCTCCCAGATCGCGGCGCAGTATTTT.